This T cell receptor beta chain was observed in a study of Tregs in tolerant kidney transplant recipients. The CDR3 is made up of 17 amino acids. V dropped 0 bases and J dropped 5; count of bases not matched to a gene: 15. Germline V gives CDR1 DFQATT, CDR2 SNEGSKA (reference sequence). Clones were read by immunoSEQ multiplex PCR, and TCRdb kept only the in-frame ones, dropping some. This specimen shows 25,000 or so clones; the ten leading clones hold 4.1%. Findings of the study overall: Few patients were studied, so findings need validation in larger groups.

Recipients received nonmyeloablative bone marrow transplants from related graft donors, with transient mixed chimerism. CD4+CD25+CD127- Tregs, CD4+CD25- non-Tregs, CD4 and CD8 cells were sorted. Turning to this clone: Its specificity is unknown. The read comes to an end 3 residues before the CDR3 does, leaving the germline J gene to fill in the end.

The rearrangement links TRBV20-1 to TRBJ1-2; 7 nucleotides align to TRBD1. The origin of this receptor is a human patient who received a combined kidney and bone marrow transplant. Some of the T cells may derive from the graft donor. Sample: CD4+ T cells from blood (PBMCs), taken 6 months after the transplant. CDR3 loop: CSARERYRGWLPYGYTF. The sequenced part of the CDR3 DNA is TGCAGTGCTAGAGAGAGATACAGGGGTTGGTTACCTTATGGC.